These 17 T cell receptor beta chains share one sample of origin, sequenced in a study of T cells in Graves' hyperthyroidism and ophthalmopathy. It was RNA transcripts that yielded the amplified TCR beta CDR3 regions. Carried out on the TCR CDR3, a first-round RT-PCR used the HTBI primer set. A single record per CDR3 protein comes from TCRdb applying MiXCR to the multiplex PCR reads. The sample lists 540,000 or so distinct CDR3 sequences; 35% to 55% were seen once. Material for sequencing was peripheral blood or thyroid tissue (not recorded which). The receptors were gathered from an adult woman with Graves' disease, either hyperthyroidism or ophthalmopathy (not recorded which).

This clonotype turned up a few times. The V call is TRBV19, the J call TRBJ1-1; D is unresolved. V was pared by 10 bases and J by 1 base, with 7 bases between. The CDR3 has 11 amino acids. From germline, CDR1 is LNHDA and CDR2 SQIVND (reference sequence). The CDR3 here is CATSENTEAFF. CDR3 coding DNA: TGTGCCACCTCAGAGAACACTGAAGCTTTCTTT.

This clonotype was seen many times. CDR3 residues: CSVKSRAEGETQYF. CDR3 coding DNA: TGCAGCGTTAAATCGCGAGCCGAAGGAGAGACCCAGTACTTC. The genes are TRBV29-1 and TRBJ2-5; D gene ambiguous. Trimming took off 5 bases at V and 4 bases at J, with 17 bases between the two ends. The CDR3 covers 14 residues. Germline CDR1 and CDR2: SQVTM and ANQGSEA.

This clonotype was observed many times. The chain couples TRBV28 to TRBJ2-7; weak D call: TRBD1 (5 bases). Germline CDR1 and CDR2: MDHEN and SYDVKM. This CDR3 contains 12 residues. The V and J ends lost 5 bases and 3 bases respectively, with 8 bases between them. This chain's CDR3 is CASSHRFYEQYF. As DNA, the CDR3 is TGTGCCAGCAGTCACAGGTTCTACGAGCAGTACTTC.

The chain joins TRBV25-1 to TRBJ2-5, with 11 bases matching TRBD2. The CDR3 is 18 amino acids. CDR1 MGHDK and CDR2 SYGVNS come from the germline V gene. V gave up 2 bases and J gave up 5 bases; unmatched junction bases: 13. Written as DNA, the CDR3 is TGTGCCAGCAGTGAAGGGACTAGCGGAACTAGGGGGAGGGAGACCCAGTACTTC. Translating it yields CASSEGTSGTRGRETQYF. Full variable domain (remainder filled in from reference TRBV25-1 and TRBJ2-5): EADIYQTPRYLVIGTGKKITLECSQTMGHDKMYWYQQDPGMELHLIHYSYGVNSTEKGDLSSESTVSRIRTEHFPLTLESARPSHTSQYLCASSEGTSGTRGRETQYFGPGTRLLVL.

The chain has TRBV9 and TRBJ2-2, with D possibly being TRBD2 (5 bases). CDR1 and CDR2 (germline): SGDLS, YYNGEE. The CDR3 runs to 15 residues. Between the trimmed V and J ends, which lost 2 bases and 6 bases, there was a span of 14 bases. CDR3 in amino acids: CASSVSTSRSGELFF. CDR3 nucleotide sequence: TGTGCCAGCAGCGTTTCTACTAGTAGGTCCGGGGAGCTGTTTTTT.

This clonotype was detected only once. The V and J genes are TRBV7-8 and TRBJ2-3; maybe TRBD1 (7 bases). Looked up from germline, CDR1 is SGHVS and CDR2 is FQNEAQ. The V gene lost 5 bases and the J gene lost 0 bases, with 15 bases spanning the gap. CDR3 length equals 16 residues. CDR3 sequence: CASSPRQGGSTDTQYF. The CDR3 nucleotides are TGTGCCAGCAGCCCCAGACAGGGAGGAAGCACAGATACGCAGTATTTT.

The CDR3 DNA reads as TGTGCCACCAGCAGGGACGGGACAGGGGTCTCCGGGGAGCTGTTTTTT. Protein product: CATSRDGTGVSGELFF. The chain employs TRBV15 and TRBJ2-2, with TRBD1 matching 10 bases. The V and J ends lost 3 bases and 6 bases, in that order; junction bases with no gene match: 7. The CDR3 spans 16 residues. Germline V gene data show CDR1 as LNHNV and CDR2 as YYDKDF (reference sequence).

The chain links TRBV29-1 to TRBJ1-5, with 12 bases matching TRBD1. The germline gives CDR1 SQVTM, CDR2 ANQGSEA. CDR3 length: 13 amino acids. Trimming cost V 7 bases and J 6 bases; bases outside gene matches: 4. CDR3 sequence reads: CSAGTGGGQPQHF. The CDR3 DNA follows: TGCAGCGCCGGGACAGGGGGCGGTCAGCCCCAGCATTTT.

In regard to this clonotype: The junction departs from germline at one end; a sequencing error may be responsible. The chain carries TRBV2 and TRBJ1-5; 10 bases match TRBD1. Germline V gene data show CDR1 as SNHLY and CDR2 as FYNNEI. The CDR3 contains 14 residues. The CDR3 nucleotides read TGTGCCAGCAGAGAAGCGGACAGGGGGGAGACCCAGCATTTT. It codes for CASREADRGETQHF.

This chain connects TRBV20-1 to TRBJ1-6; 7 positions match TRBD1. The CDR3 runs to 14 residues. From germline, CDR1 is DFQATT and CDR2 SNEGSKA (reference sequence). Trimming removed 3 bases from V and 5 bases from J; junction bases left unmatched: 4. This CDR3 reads CSASRGQHNSPLHF. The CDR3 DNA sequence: TGCAGTGCTAGCCGGGGACAGCATAATTCACCCCTCCACTTT.

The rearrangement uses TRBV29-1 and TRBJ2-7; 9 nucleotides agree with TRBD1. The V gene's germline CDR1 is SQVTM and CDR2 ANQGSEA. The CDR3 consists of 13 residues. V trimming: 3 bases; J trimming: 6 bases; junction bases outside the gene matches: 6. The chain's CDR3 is CSVDLQGAGEQYF. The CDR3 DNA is TGCAGCGTTGACCTACAGGGGGCGGGCGAGCAGTACTTC.

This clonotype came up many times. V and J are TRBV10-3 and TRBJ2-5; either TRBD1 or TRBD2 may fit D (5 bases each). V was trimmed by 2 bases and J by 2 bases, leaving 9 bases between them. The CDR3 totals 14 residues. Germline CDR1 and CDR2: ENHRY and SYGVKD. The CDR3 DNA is TGTGCCATCAGTGAGCGGGACGGACAAGAGACCCAGTACTTC. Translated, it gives CAISERDGQETQYF.

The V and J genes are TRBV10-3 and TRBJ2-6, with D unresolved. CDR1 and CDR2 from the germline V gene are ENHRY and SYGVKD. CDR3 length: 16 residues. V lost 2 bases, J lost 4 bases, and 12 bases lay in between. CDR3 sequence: CAISEEYMGGANVLTF. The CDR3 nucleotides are TGTGCCATCAGTGAGGAATATATGGGGGGGGCCAACGTCCTGACTTTC.

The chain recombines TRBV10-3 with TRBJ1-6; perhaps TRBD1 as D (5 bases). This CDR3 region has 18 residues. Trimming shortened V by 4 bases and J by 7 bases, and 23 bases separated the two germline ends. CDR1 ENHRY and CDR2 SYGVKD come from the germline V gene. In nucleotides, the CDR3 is TGTGCCATCAGTGCTTTGAGGGGCAGAACAGACTCCAATTCACCCCTCCACTTT. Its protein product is CAISALRGRTDSNSPLHF.

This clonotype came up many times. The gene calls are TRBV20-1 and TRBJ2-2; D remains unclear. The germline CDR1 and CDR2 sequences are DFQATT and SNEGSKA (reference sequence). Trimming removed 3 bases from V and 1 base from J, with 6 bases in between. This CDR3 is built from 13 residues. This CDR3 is CSARGENTGELFF. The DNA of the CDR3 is TGCAGTGCTAGGGGCGAGAACACCGGGGAGCTGTTTTTT.

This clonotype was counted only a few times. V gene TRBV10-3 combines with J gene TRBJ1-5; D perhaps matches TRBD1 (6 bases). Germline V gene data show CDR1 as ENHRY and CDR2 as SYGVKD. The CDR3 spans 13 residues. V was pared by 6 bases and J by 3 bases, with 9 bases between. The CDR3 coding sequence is TGTGCCATCAGAGGGACAACCAATCAGCCCCAGCATTTT. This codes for CAIRGTTNQPQHF.

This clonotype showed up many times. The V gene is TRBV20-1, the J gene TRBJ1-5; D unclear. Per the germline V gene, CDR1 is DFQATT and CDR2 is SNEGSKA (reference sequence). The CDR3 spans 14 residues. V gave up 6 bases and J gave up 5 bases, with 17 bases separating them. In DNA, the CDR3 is TGCAGTGCGCCCACCACGTCGGAGTATCAGCCCCAGCATTTT. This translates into CSAPTTSEYQPQHF.